This T cell receptor beta chain was captured by sequencing in a study of blood T cells in healthy people across ages. This clonotype was found once. With a J-beta primer mix and a sample-barcoded 5' primer, a second PCR ran about 6 to 11 cycles. One entry per CDR3 protein results from TCRdb running MiXCR on the 5' RACE reads. Seen here are over 1,300,000 distinct CDR3 sequences, around 59% observed once, and the top ten hold 5% to 7%. The source is a man younger than 30 in good health. The sequenced sample was blood.

CDR3 loop: CASSFRDGGYTF. CDR3 DNA sequence: TGCGCCAGCAGCTTCCGAGATGGTGGCTACACCTTC. The chain has TRBV5-1 and TRBJ1-2; no reliable D call. The CDR3 length is 12 residues. The germline V and J ends were trimmed by 2 bases and 7 bases, with 9 bases remaining between them. CDR1 is SGHRS and CDR2 is YFSETQ in the germline V gene.